Listed here are 22 T cell receptor beta chains from one sample, sequenced in a study of tumor-infiltrating lymphocytes in primary liver carcinoma. With roughly 0.5 ug total RNA as template and a constant-region primer, TCR beta cDNA was made. Each TCR beta library was derived from three nested multiplex PCR rounds that employed slightly modified ARM-PCR. In the first two PCR rounds, TRBV1-TRBV30 forward primers were paired with a C-beta reverse primer, and each round lasted approximately 9 cycles. TCRdb re-called the multiplex PCR reads with MiXCR, one entry per CDR3 protein. The top ten clones hold about 30% of a sample with tens of thousands of distinct CDR3 sequences, around two thirds of them seen once. Bulk tissue was left unsorted, and RNA and DNA were co-extracted from about 19-30 mg of it. The sample comprised liver tumor tissue from sampling region 3. This sample's subset: tumor region T3, left-lateral pole. The receptors shown here come from a woman aged 25-40 years with primary liver carcinoma and hepatitis B virus infection.

This clonotype is a singleton in its sample. With a much larger clone just one base away, this may be a read error. The chain joins TRBV11-2 to TRBJ2-7; D is undetermined. CDR3 length equals 11 residues. Germline CDR1 SGHAT, CDR2 FQNNGV. The CDR3, as DNA: TGTGCCGGCAGCCCCCACCACGAGCAGTACTTC. Protein sequence: CAGSPHHEQYF.

The chain recombines TRBV6-5 with TRBJ2-7, with D perhaps matching TRBD1 (6 bases). Between the trimmed V and J ends, which lost 4 bases and 5 bases, there was a span of 18 bases. The CDR3 is made up of 15 amino acids. Germline CDR1 reads MNHEY; CDR2 reads SVGAGI. The DNA for the CDR3 is TGTGCCAGCAGTTGCAAGGACAGCAGCTACCACGAGCAGTACTTC. It codes for CASSCKDSSYHEQYF.

This chain links TRBV27 with TRBJ2-7; 9 bases map to TRBD2. CDR3 length equals 13 residues. CDR1 MNHEY and CDR2 SMNVEV come from the germline V gene (reference sequence). J gave up 11 bases and V 6 bases, and 11 bases lay outside the gene matches. CDR3 nucleotides: TGTGCCAGCAGGATATCAGTAGCGGGAGATGAGTACTTC. Protein product: CASRISVAGDEYF.

A note on this clonotype: An end of the junction differs from the germline gene, which may be a read error. The chain uses TRBV11-2 and TRBJ2-2, with D possibly being TRBD1 (6 bases). The CDR3 runs to 15 residues. From germline, CDR1 is SGHAT and CDR2 FQNNGV. The CDR3 protein is CASSVETRDTGEMLF. The CDR3 DNA is TGTGCCAGCAGCGTAGAGACAAGGGACACCGGGGAGATGTTATTT.

This rearrangement joins TRBV28 to TRBJ1-1; D remains unclear. The germline V gene has CDR1 MDHEN and CDR2 SYDVKM. The CDR3 totals 14 residues. V was trimmed by 7 bases and J by 8 bases, leaving 20 bases between them. The CDR3 DNA sequence: TGTGCCAGCAAAGTCTCATGGCCCGGAACCGAAGCTTTCTTT. It translates to CASKVSWPGTEAFF.

In regard to this clonotype: With a much larger clone just one base away, this may be a read error. No conserved phenylalanine or tryptophan is present at the end of the CDR3, so a read error is the likely explanation. This chain uses TRBV10-3 with TRBJ2-7, with 8 nucleotides matching TRBD2. CDR3 length: 13 amino acids. V shed 7 bases, J shed 6 bases, and the junction held 8 bases outside the gene matches. Germline lookup yields CDR1 ENHRY and CDR2 SYGVKD. For the CDR3, the DNA is TGTGCCATCAAACCAGCGGGAGCAGGCGAGCAGTACTGC. Its translation: CAIKPAGAGEQYC.

This clonotype was recorded only once. A junction end diverges from the germline sequence, so it may reflect a read error. J is TRBJ1-3 and V is TRBV10-3; the D is unclear. Germline values: CDR1 ENHRY, CDR2 SYGVKD. This CDR3 is built from 14 residues. CDR3 protein: CAFSVSVSGNTIYF. The CDR3 DNA sequence: TGCGCCTTCAGTGTGTCAGTTTCTGGAAACACCATATATTTT.

This clonotype showed up many times. No conserved phenylalanine or tryptophan ends this CDR3, so it is likely a read error. The chain uses TRBV11-2 and TRBJ2-5; D could derive from TRBD1 or TRBD2 (5 bases each). CDR3 size: 14 residues. V was cut by 6 bases and J by 5 bases, with 16 bases left in between. In germline, CDR1 is SGHAT, CDR2 FQNNGV. The CDR3 DNA follows: TGTGCCAGCAGTTCACTGAGGGGCCCCGAGACCCAGTACTCC. The encoded protein is CASSSLRGPETQYS.

To note about this clonotype: Given the absence of the conserved phenylalanine or tryptophan at the CDR3 end, a read error is likely. This chain joins TRBV10-3 and TRBJ2-1; D ambiguous. CDR3 length equals 14 residues. Germline V gene data show CDR1 as ENHRY and CDR2 as SYGVKD. The CDR3 loop reads CVISPTVTRDEQFS. The CDR3 DNA follows: TGTGTCATCAGTCCCACGGTGACCCGGGATGAGCAGTTCTCC.

On this clonotype: Relative to the germline gene, one junction end is altered; a read error may explain this. The gene calls are TRBV11-2 and TRBJ2-3; 11 bases align to TRBD2. Per the germline V gene, CDR1 is SGHAT and CDR2 is FQNNGV. CDR3 length: 15 residues. CDR3 amino acids: CTSSSGLAAPDTQYF. The CDR3 bases are TGTACCAGTAGCTCGGGACTAGCGGCACCAGATACGCAGTATTTT.

In this sample, this clonotype turned up once. This CDR3 fails to terminate in the conserved phenylalanine or tryptophan, so it likely reflects a read error. This chain joins TRBV11-2 and TRBJ1-1; TRBD1 is a possible D gene (5 bases). Looked up from germline, CDR1 is SGHAT and CDR2 is FQNNGV. The length of the CDR3 is 13 residues. V was cut by 7 bases and J by 5 bases, with 14 bases left in between. The CDR3 nucleotides are TGTGCCAGCACCGCCGATGGGGGTACTGAAGCTTTCATT. It is translated as CASTADGGTEAFI.

On this clonotype: A read error is possible here, since a much larger clone lies one base away. The chain employs TRBV11-2 and TRBJ1-1, with D perhaps TRBD1 (6 bases). Germline CDR1 SGHAT, CDR2 FQNNGV. V was cut by 8 bases and J by 2 bases, with 18 bases left in between. The CDR3 extends over 15 amino acids. The DNA of the CDR3 is TGTGCCAGCGACGTAGACGGACAGTTTAACACTGAAGCTTTCTTT. Amino acids: CASDVDGQFNTEAFF.

On this clonotype: One end of the junction is discordant with germline, which a read error may explain. This chain connects TRBV6-5 to TRBJ2-7; 12 nucleotides agree with TRBD2. The CDR3 loop spans 15 amino acids. The germline CDR1 and CDR2 sequences are MNHEY and SVGAGI. The CDR3: CISSYLAGGSYEQYF. The CDR3 DNA sequence: TGTATCAGCAGTTACCTAGCGGGAGGGTCCTACGAACAGTACTTC.

This clonotype turned up a few times. An end of the junction differs from the germline gene, which may be a read error. This chain uses TRBV6-5 with TRBJ2-2, with D perhaps matching TRBD1 (6 bases). Per germline, CDR1 MNHEY and CDR2 SVGAGI. The CDR3 has 13 amino acids. The CDR3 DNA is TGTGACAGCAGTTCCAGGGACACCGGGGAACTGTTTTTT. Translation: CDSSSRDTGELFF.

Worth noting for this clonotype: A much bigger clone sits one base away, suggesting this may be a read error. This rearrangement joins TRBV4-2 to TRBJ2-7; D not resolved. Germline V gene data show CDR1 as LGHNA and CDR2 as YNFKEQ. CDR3 length: 12 residues. The CDR3 coding sequence is TGTGCCAAAAGCCAAGAGGTGCGGAAGCAATACTTC. It translates to CAKSQEVRKQYF.

As concerns this clonotype: The conserved phenylalanine or tryptophan normally closing the CDR3 is absent here, so this likely arose from a read error. Because the CDR3's place on the DNA is in doubt, the DNA is left out and the CDR3 is given as listed by TCRdb. The rearrangement joins TRBV12-3 or TRBV12-4 to TRBJ2-1; TRBD2, the D gene given by the table, was not confirmed from the DNA. The CDR3 is 17 amino acids in total, end residues counted. CDR3 in amino acids: CATSPSWASGPYNERFL.

Note on this clonotype: As the CDR3 is not closed by the conserved phenylalanine or tryptophan, this likely results from a read error. The V call is TRBV2, the J call TRBJ2-1; D remains ambiguous. From germline, CDR1 is SNHLY and CDR2 FYNNEI. This CDR3 contains 13 residues. CDR3 bases: TGTACCGGTCTAGTCGGCTCCTACAATGAGCAGTTCTAC. Translation: CTGLVGSYNEQFY.

Concerning this clonotype itself: One end of the junction fails to match germline, which may point to a read error. The V and J genes are TRBV11-2 and TRBJ1-1, with D hard to call. The CDR3 is 11 amino acids. Germline CDR1 SGHAT, CDR2 FQNNGV. The CDR3 reads CASSLGNEAIF. The CDR3 bases are TGTGCCAGCAGCTTAGGTAATGAAGCTATCTTC.

CDR3 nucleotide sequence: TGTGCCAGCAGTGAAGGACAGGGAGCCCTTGGAGTTAACGTCCTGACTTTC. Its translation: CASSEGQGALGVNVLTF. V usage is TRBV6-1 and J usage is TRBJ2-6; 7 positions match TRBD1. Germline CDR1 and CDR2: MNHNS and SASEGT. After removal of 1 base from V and 10 bases from J, the junction contained 13 bases not matched to a gene. The CDR3 runs 17 residues.

For this clonotype: A read error may account for a junction end that differs from germline. The gene calls are TRBV5-4 and TRBJ1-4; 7 nucleotides agree with TRBD1. Germline assignment: CDR1 SGHNT and CDR2 YYREEE (reference sequence). The CDR3 contains 15 residues. CDR3 in DNA: TGTGCCAGCAGCCTCAACAGGGGACTTAATGAAAAACTGCTTTTT. Translation gives CASSLNRGLNEKLLF. Based on the CDR3 plus reference TRBV5-4 and TRBJ1-4, the full variable domain is ETGVTQSPTHLIKTRGQQVTLRCSSQSGHNTVSWYQQALGQGPQFIFQYYREEENGRGNFPPRFSGLQFPNYSSELNVNALELDDSALYLCASSLNRGLNEKLLFGSGTQLSVL.

Concerning this clonotype: This CDR3 fails to terminate in the conserved phenylalanine or tryptophan, so it likely reflects a read error. This sequence joins TRBV6-2 or TRBV6-3 and TRBJ2-2; D possibly corresponds to TRBD1 (6 bases). The CDR3 covers 14 residues. From germline, CDR1 is MNHEY and CDR2 SVGEGT. CDR3 DNA: TGTGCCAGCAGTTACGGCGGACAGACCGGGGACCTGTTTTCT. Its protein product is CASSYGGQTGDLFS.

Notes on this clonotype: At one boundary the junction diverges from the germline segment, which might be a read error. The chain is built from TRBV6-5 and TRBJ2-7; possible D gene TRBD1, 6 bases. The germline V gene encodes CDR1 MNHEY and CDR2 SVGAGI. The CDR3 totals 15 residues. The CDR3: CASSYKDSRSYEQYF. The CDR3 DNA reads as TGTGCCAGCAGTTATAAGGACAGCAGATCCTACGAGCAGTACTTT.